The 22 T cell receptor beta chains listed next were all sequenced from one sample in a study of shared clonotypes between healthy human individuals. Clones were read by immunoSEQ multiplex PCR, and TCRdb kept only the in-frame ones, dropping some. This sample has over 850,000 clones, with approximately 78% found just once. Sequenced material: memory CD4+ T cells from PBMCs. Subset: CD45RA-negative fraction. These receptors originate from a man between 18 and 35 years old in good health. Some clones in this sample may be carry-over from other donors' samples.

This chain connects TRBV18 to TRBJ2-1; TRBD2 is a possible D gene (6 bases). The CDR3 covers 13 residues. Between the trimmed V and J ends, which lost 6 bases and 10 bases, there was a span of 16 bases. Germline CDR1 KGHSH, CDR2 LQKENI. CDR3 in amino acids: CASSPTSFREQFF. The CDR3 DNA sequence: TGTGCCAGCTCCCCGACTAGTTTTAGGGAGCAGTTCTTC.

This clone has ten or more counts. The chain has TRBV2 and TRBJ2-2; maybe TRBD2 (6 bases). The germline V and J ends were trimmed by 4 bases and 1 base, with 10 bases remaining between them. The CDR3 has 15 amino acids. CDR1 is SNHLY, CDR2 FYNNEI, per germline. CDR3 region: CASSAQRVNTGELFF. The CDR3 nucleotides are TGTGCCAGCAGTGCACAGCGGGTGAACACCGGGGAGCTGTTTTTT.

J is TRBJ2-4 and V is TRBV7-8; a possible D gene is TRBD1 (5 bases). Deletions cut 5 bases from V and 0 bases from J, with 14 bases between. This CDR3 is built from 16 residues. Germline assignment: CDR1 SGHVS and CDR2 FQNEAQ. The CDR3 DNA is TGTGCCAGCAGCCGAAGCAGGGTCCTAGCCAAAAACATTCAGTACTTC. Its translation: CASSRSRVLAKNIQYF.

The V and J genes are TRBV28 and TRBJ2-7; D gene ambiguous. Trimming removed 8 bases at V and 7 bases at J, with 15 bases between. From germline, CDR1 is MDHEN and CDR2 SYDVKM. The CDR3 totals 12 residues. CDR3 sequence: CASQMALGEQYF. CDR3 DNA sequence: TGTGCCAGCCAAATGGCCCTGGGGGAGCAGTACTTC.

This sequence joins TRBV19 and TRBJ1-5; tentative D call: TRBD1 (5 bases). Germline-derived CDR1 and CDR2 are LNHDA and SQIVND (reference sequence). Trimming cost V 8 bases and J 2 bases, with 13 bases left between them. The CDR3 consists of 14 residues. CDR3 sequence: CASAIREGNQPQHF. Here the CDR3 DNA reads TGTGCCAGTGCTATCAGGGAGGGCAATCAGCCCCAGCATTTT.

V is TRBV19 and J is TRBJ1-5; weak D call: TRBD1 (6 bases). The germline CDR1 and CDR2 sequences are LNHDA and SQIVND (reference sequence). Trimming took off 3 bases at V and 7 bases at J, with 22 bases between the two ends. The CDR3 runs 17 residues. This CDR3 is CASSISWFRGRWQPQHF. The CDR3 coding sequence is TGTGCCAGTAGTATTTCTTGGTTCAGGGGTCGCTGGCAGCCCCAGCATTTT.

In DNA, the CDR3 is TGTGCCAGCAGTTTTAGCCCTCCCGGGTACTACAATGAGCAGTTCTTC. This sequence encodes CASSFSPPGYYNEQFF. The V call is TRBV27, the J call TRBJ2-1, with D unclear. Germline CDR1 MNHEY, CDR2 SMNVEV (reference sequence). The ends were cut back, 3 bases at V and 3 bases at J, with 15 bases in the middle. The CDR3 consists of 16 residues.

The chain combines TRBV10-3 with TRBJ1-2, with TRBD1 matching 12 bases. Germline V gene lookup returns CDR1 ENHRY and CDR2 SYGVKD. The CDR3 is 15 amino acids. Trimming took 2 bases from V and 4 from J; bases not matched to a gene: 2. For the CDR3, the DNA is TGTGCCATCAGTGAGAGGGACAGGGGGCTCTATGGCTACACCTTC. It is translated as CAISERDRGLYGYTF.

The gene calls are TRBV27 and TRBJ1-6, with D perhaps matching TRBD1 (6 bases). The V end was cut by 3 bases, the J end by 6 bases, with 15 bases between. CDR1 and CDR2 (germline): MNHEY, SMNVEV (reference sequence). This CDR3 has 16 amino acids. The CDR3 sequence: CASSFSRGGLNSPLHF. The CDR3 DNA reads as TGTGCCAGCAGTTTCAGCCGGGGGGGGCTTAATTCACCCCTCCACTTT.

This clone was observed a handful of times. The V and J genes are TRBV11-2 and TRBJ2-1; D gene unclear. Trimming stripped 1 base from V and 1 base from J, with 8 bases between. The CDR3 extends over 15 amino acids. The germline CDR1 and CDR2 sequences are SGHAT and FQNNGV. CDR3 in amino acids: CASSLVVRSYNEQFF. For the CDR3, the DNA is TGTGCCAGCAGCTTAGTCGTTAGGTCCTACAATGAGCAGTTCTTC.

This chain uses TRBV6-5 with TRBJ2-5, with 7 bases aligning to TRBD1. With V trimmed by 2 bases and J by 4 bases, 7 bases remained unmatched. Germline CDR1 is MNHEY and CDR2 is SVGAGI. The CDR3 consists of 15 residues. The CDR3 loop reads CASSYQHTGVETQYF. The CDR3 DNA sequence: TGTGCCAGCAGTTACCAGCACACAGGGGTAGAGACCCAGTACTTC.

The chain has TRBV6-1 and TRBJ2-7; 7 bases fit TRBD2. The CDR3 has 15 amino acids. Germline V lookup: CDR1 MNHNS, CDR2 SASEGT. Losses at the gene ends were 1 base for V and 3 bases for J; bases not matched to a gene: 6. The DNA for the CDR3 is TGTGCCAGCAGTGAAGGTTACGGGAGGAACTACGAGCAGTACTTC. Translating it yields CASSEGYGRNYEQYF.

The CDR3 sequence is CASSPGLAGYTDTQYF. In nucleotides, the CDR3 is TGTGCCAGCAGTCCGGGACTAGCGGGATACACAGATACGCAGTATTTT. V and J are TRBV2 and TRBJ2-3, with TRBD2 matching over 13 bases. Trimming took 5 bases from V and 2 from J; bases not matched to a gene: 4. The germline V gene encodes CDR1 SNHLY and CDR2 FYNNEI. The CDR3 loop spans 16 amino acids. Drawing the rest from reference TRBV2 and TRBJ2-3, the complete variable domain is EPEVTQTPSHQVTQMGQEVILRCVPISNHLYFYWYRQILGQKVEFLVSFYNNEISEKSEIFDDQFSVERPDGSNFTLKIRSTKLEDSAMYFCASSPGLAGYTDTQYFGPGTRLTVL.

The V and J genes are TRBV27 and TRBJ2-1, with D possibly being TRBD2 (5 bases). The CDR3 is 14 amino acids. V was cut by 0 bases and J by 6 bases, with 9 bases left in between. CDR1 MNHEY and CDR2 SMNVEV come from the germline V gene (reference sequence). CDR3 nucleotides: TGTGCCAGCAGTTTATCGAGGGCCGGCAATGAGCAGTTCTTC. Translation gives CASSLSRAGNEQFF.

The V gene is TRBV11-2, the J gene TRBJ2-7; 7 bases align to TRBD1. Germline V gene data show CDR1 as SGHAT and CDR2 as FQNNGV. The CDR3 consists of 13 residues. V lost 1 base and J lost 5; bases outside the gene matches: 2. CDR3 in DNA: TGTGCCAGCAGCTTAGGAGGGGGCCACGAGCAGTACTTC. This encodes CASSLGGGHEQYF.

This clone was found a few times. The V and J genes are TRBV6-1 and TRBJ2-7; D gene ambiguous. The V gene's germline CDR1 is MNHNS and CDR2 SASEGT. Trimming shortened V by 7 bases and J by 3 bases, and 16 bases separated the two germline ends. The CDR3 loop spans 14 amino acids. The CDR3 nucleotides read TGTGCCAGCACACGGGCCGGGTTGGGCTACGAGCAGTACTTC. Translating gives CASTRAGLGYEQYF.

The chain is built from TRBV6-1 and TRBJ2-3, with D unresolved. The CDR3 contains 10 residues. Trimming shortened V by 3 bases and J by 9 bases, and 4 bases separated the two germline ends. Germline V CDR1 and CDR2: MNHNS, SASEGT. Here the CDR3 reads CASSERTQYF. CDR3 DNA: TGTGCCAGCAGTGAGCGAACGCAGTATTTT.

This clone came up many times. The chain combines TRBV5-4 with TRBJ2-7; 8 bases are shared with TRBD1. The germline V gene has CDR1 SGHNT and CDR2 YYREEE (reference sequence). The CDR3 length is 15 residues. J lost 0 bases, V lost 3 bases, and 5 bases had no gene match. This CDR3 reads CASSSPGTGSYEQYF. The CDR3 DNA reads as TGTGCCAGCAGCTCACCCGGGACAGGCTCCTACGAGCAGTACTTC.

The CDR3: CASSPGLNQPQHF. The CDR3 DNA follows: TGTGCCAGCAGCCCGGGTCTGAATCAGCCCCAGCATTTT. The J gene is TRBJ1-5, the V gene TRBV11-2; D gene unclear. CDR3 size: 13 residues. V lost 5 bases and J 4 bases, leaving 9 bases between the germline ends. CDR1 and CDR2 (germline): SGHAT, FQNNGV.

This chain joins TRBV30 and TRBJ2-1; possibly TRBD2 for D (6 bases). The CDR3 length is 12 residues. The V gene lost 2 bases and the J gene lost 7 bases, with 9 bases spanning the gap. The germline CDR1 and CDR2 sequences are GTSNPN and SVGIG (reference sequence). This chain's CDR3 is CAWSPGRNEQFF. CDR3 nucleotides: TGTGCCTGGAGTCCAGGGAGGAATGAGCAGTTCTTC. The entire variable domain, with the rest obtained from reference TRBV30 and TRBJ2-1, is as follows: SQTIHQWPATLVQPVGSPLSLECTVEGTSNPNLYWYRQAAGRGLQLLFYSVGIGQISSEVPQNLSASRPQDRQFILSSKKLLLSDSGFYLCAWSPGRNEQFFGPGTRLTVL.

This clone was counted many times. This chain uses TRBV9 with TRBJ1-3; perhaps TRBD1 as D (5 bases). The CDR3 is 13 residues long. Trimming left V 0 bases short and J 8 bases short, with 9 bases between. Germline CDR1 SGDLS, CDR2 YYNGEE. The chain's CDR3 is CASSVVGGYTIYF. The CDR3 nucleotides are TGTGCCAGCAGCGTAGTGGGGGGTTACACCATATATTTT. The full variable domain, completed using reference TRBV9 and TRBJ1-3, is DSGVTQTPKHLITATGQRVTLRCSPRSGDLSVYWYQQSLDQGLQFLIQYYNGEERAKGNILERFSAQQFPDLHSELNLSSLELGDSALYFCASSVVGGYTIYFGEGSWLTVV.

The chain carries TRBV18 and TRBJ1-5; 8 bases are a match to TRBD1. CDR1 KGHSH and CDR2 LQKENI come from the germline V gene. This CDR3 has 16 residues. V lost 2 bases, J lost 3 bases, and 6 bases stayed unmatched. CDR3 residues: CASSPAGQEYNQPQHF. For the CDR3, the DNA is TGTGCCAGCTCACCAGCGGGACAGGAATACAATCAGCCCCAGCATTTT.